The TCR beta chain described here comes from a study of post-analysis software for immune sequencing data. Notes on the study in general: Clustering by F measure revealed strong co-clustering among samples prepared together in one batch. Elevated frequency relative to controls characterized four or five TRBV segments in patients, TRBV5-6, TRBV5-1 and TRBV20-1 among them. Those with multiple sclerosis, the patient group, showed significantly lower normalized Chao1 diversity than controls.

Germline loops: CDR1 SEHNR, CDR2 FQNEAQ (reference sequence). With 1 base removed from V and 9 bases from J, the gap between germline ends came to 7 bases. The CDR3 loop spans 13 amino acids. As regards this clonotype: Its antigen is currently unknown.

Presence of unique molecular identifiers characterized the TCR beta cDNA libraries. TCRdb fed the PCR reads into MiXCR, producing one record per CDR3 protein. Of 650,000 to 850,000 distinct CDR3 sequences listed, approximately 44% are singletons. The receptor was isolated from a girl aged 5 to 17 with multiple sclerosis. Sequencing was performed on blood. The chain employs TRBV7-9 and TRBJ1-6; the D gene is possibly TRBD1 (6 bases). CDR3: CASSLDRASPLHF. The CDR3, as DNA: TGTGCCAGCAGCTTAGACAGGGCTTCACCCCTCCACTTT.